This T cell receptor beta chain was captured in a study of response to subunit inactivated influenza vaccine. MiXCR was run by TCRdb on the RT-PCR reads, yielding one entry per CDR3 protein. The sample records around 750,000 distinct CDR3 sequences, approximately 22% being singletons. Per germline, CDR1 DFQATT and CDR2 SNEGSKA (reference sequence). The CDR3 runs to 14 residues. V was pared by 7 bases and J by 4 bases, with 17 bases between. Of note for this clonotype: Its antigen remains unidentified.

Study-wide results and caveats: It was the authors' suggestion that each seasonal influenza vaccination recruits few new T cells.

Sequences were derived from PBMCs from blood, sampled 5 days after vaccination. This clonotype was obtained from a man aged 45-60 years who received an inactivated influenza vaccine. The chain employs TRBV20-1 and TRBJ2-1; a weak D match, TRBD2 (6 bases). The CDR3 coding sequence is TGCAGTGGGGCGGGGCAGGGTCGGTACAATGAGCAGTTCTTC. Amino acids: CSGAGQGRYNEQFF.